These 9 T cell receptor beta chains share one sample of origin, sequenced in a study of blood T cell repertoires in COVID-19. Assay: immunoSEQ multiplex PCR; the TCRdb copy retains only in-frame clones and omits some. The sample contains roughly 180,000 clones, 81% of which appear only once. Sequencing was performed on PBMCs or T cells enriched from blood (not recorded which). The receptors derive from a woman aged 35 to 49 with acute COVID-19.

Remarks on this clone: The sample contains more than one DNA sequence encoding this CDR3. The chain couples TRBV10-1 to TRBJ2-3; D is perhaps TRBD2 (5 bases). This CDR3 comprises 16 residues. Per germline, CDR1 WNHNN and CDR2 SYGVQD (reference sequence). V was trimmed by 0 bases and J by 1 base, leaving 11 bases between them. CDR3 in amino acids: CASSESKRAGTDTQYF. Here the CDR3 DNA reads TGCGCCAGCAGTGAGTCGAAGAGGGCGGGCACAGATACGCAGTATTTT.

The J gene is TRBJ2-2, the V gene TRBV5-4; D call uncertain. The CDR3 is made up of 14 amino acids. Trimming stripped 4 bases from V and 1 base from J, with 8 bases between. Germline CDR1 reads SGHNT; CDR2 reads YYREEE (reference sequence). For the CDR3, the DNA is TGTGCCAGCAGCCCTCAGGTGAACACCGGGGAGCTGTTTTTT. This gives the protein CASSPQVNTGELFF.

The table lists this clone with a few counts. Other DNA sequences of this sample code for an identical CDR3. The rearrangement uses TRBV24-1 and TRBJ2-1, with 14 bases fitting TRBD2. V was clipped by 4 bases and J by 9 bases; unmatched bases: 4. Germline CDR1 and CDR2: KGHDR and SFDVKD. This CDR3 comprises 15 residues. CDR3 in DNA: TGTGCCACCAGTGACCCAGGACTAGCGGGAGGTGAGCAGTTCTTC. Residues: CATSDPGLAGGEQFF.

The chain combines TRBV3-1 (or the pseudogene TRBV3-2) with TRBJ1-6; 10 bases are shared with TRBD1. V lost 1 base and J lost 7; bases outside the gene matches: 1. The CDR3 extends over 15 amino acids. The V gene's germline CDR1 is LGHDT and CDR2 YNNKEL (reference sequence). CDR3 nucleotides: TGTGCCAGCAGCCAAGTGGGACAGGGGAATTCACCCCTCCACTTT. As protein: CASSQVGQGNSPLHF.

The chain combines TRBV6-6 with TRBJ1-5; TRBD1 might be the D (6 bases). CDR1 and CDR2 (germline): MNHNY, SVGAGI (reference sequence). The V gene lost 2 bases and the J gene lost 7 bases, with 12 bases spanning the gap. CDR3 length: 14 residues. The CDR3 DNA reads as TGTGCCAGCAGTTACAGGACAGAAAGGCAGCCCCAGCATTTT. It yields the protein CASSYRTERQPQHF.

V usage is TRBV29-1 and J usage is TRBJ1-1; D is uncertain. Germline-derived CDR1 and CDR2 are SQVTM and ANQGSEA. Deletions cut 4 bases from V and 8 bases from J, with 8 bases between. The CDR3 spans 10 residues. Here the CDR3 DNA reads TGCAGCGTTGGGAGGGAAGAAGCTTTCTTT. It translates to CSVGREEAFF.

This clone was found once. V gene TRBV7-8 combines with J gene TRBJ1-2; 10 nucleotides align to TRBD1. The J segment lost 0 bases and the V segment lost 6 bases, leaving 19 bases of the junction unmatched. Looked up from germline, CDR1 is SGHVS and CDR2 is FQNEAQ. The CDR3 runs to 20 residues. CDR3 amino acids: CASRYDRGRGSWGANYGYTF. The CDR3 region has the DNA TGTGCCAGCAGATACGACAGGGGGCGCGGGAGCTGGGGAGCTAACTATGGCTACACCTTC.

The chain links TRBV5-4 to TRBJ1-1; 7 bases are shared with TRBD1. The germline CDR1 and CDR2 sequences are SGHNT and YYREEE (reference sequence). The CDR3 runs 13 residues. V trimming: 4 bases; J trimming: 6 bases; junction bases outside the gene matches: 6. CDR3 in DNA: TGTGCCAGCAGCGTACAGGGGTCGGCTGAAGCTTTCTTT. It specifies CASSVQGSAEAFF.

V and J are TRBV20-1 and TRBJ2-3; 7 bases are a match to TRBD2. The CDR3 has 15 residues. The J segment lost 2 bases and the V segment lost 3 bases, leaving 8 bases of the junction unmatched. The germline CDR1 and CDR2 sequences are DFQATT and SNEGSKA (reference sequence). CDR3 loop: CSASNPSGVTDTQYF. The DNA for the CDR3 is TGCAGTGCTAGTAATCCGAGCGGGGTCACAGATACGCAGTATTTT.